These T cell receptor beta chains were read from a single sample in a study of T-cell reconstitution after alpha-beta-depleted transplantation in children. TCRdb called the PCR reads again in MiXCR, with one record for every CDR3 protein. The table has about 980,000 distinct CDR3 sequences, roughly 29% seen once; the top ten hold about 28%. The specimen was PBMCs, mostly from graft donor cells, collected 360 days after TCRalphabeta/CD19-depleted stem cell transplant. Receptor source: a boy in the first two years of life who had a stem cell transplant for SCID, so the T cells may come from the graft donor. Both conserved end residues are part of each CDR3. Fields, in order: J gene, D gene, CDR3 length, V gene, clone size, CDR3 DNA, CDR3 protein. The D gene is left open where the match is weak. The size of a clone is reported for some rows only, either as once, few or many, or as a class for expanded clones.

J gene: TRBJ2-7
D gene: TRBD1
CDR3 length: 15
V gene: TRBV4-1
clone size: many
CDR3 DNA: TGCGCCAGCAGCCGGGGACAGGGGCCTCTCTACGAGCAGTACTTC
CDR3 protein: CASSRGQGPLYEQYF

J gene: TRBJ1-5
D gene: TRBD1
CDR3 length: 14
V gene: TRBV28
clone size: NA
CDR3 DNA: TGTGCCAGCAGTTTGGCAGGGGGCAGTCAGCCCCAGCATTTT
CDR3 protein: CASSLAGGSQPQHF

J gene: TRBJ2-1
D gene: TRBD1
CDR3 length: 17
V gene: TRBV4-1
clone size: few
CDR3 DNA: TGCGCCAGCAGCCAGGGACAGGGTGAGGGAACATACAATGAGCAGTTCTTC
CDR3 protein: CASSQGQGEGTYNEQFF

J gene: TRBJ2-3
D gene: NA
CDR3 length: 19
V gene: TRBV28
clone size: few
CDR3 DNA: TGTGCCAGCAGTTTATCCCGCCCCGGGGGGCCGGAATACACAGATACGCAGTATTTT
CDR3 protein: CASSLSRPGGPEYTDTQYF

J gene: TRBJ2-7
D gene: NA
CDR3 length: 15
V gene: TRBV20-1
clone size: NA
CDR3 DNA: TGCAGTGCTACAGACAGCAGGGGACTTTCCTACGAGCAGTACTTC
CDR3 protein: CSATDSRGLSYEQYF

J gene: TRBJ2-7
D gene: NA
CDR3 length: 16
V gene: TRBV15
clone size: NA
CDR3 DNA: TGTGCCACCAGCAGAGATGCCAGCAGAATCTCCTACGAGCAGTACTTC
CDR3 protein: CATSRDASRISYEQYF

J gene: TRBJ1-1
D gene: NA
CDR3 length: 15
V gene: TRBV4-1
clone size: few
CDR3 DNA: TGCGCCAGCAGCCAATTACACGTCTCGGGCACTGAAGCTTTCTTT
CDR3 protein: CASSQLHVSGTEAFF

J gene: TRBJ2-2
D gene: NA
CDR3 length: 14
V gene: TRBV29-1
clone size: NA
CDR3 DNA: TGCAGCGTTGAAGAACTTCAGGGGACCGGGGAGCTGTTTTTT
CDR3 protein: CSVEELQGTGELFF

J gene: TRBJ1-1
D gene: NA
CDR3 length: 14
V gene: TRBV4-3
clone size: few
CDR3 DNA: TGCGCCAGCTCCTCGGAATCGGAGGACACTGAAGCTTTCTTT
CDR3 protein: CASSSESEDTEAFF

J gene: TRBJ2-2
D gene: NA
CDR3 length: 15
V gene: TRBV6-1
clone size: few
CDR3 DNA: TGTGCCAGCAGGAAAGGGGTAGTGGTCGCCGGGGAGCTGTTTTTT
CDR3 protein: CASRKGVVVAGELFF

J gene: TRBJ1-2
D gene: NA
CDR3 length: 14
V gene: TRBV4-1
clone size: NA
CDR3 DNA: TGCGCCAGCAGCCGGGAATTGCGCCTCGTCGGCTACACCTTC
CDR3 protein: CASSRELRLVGYTF

J gene: TRBJ2-2
D gene: NA
CDR3 length: 12
V gene: TRBV7-2
clone size: few
CDR3 DNA: TGTGCCAGCAGCTTATTTTTAGGGGAGCTGTTTTTT
CDR3 protein: CASSLFLGELFF

J gene: TRBJ2-2
D gene: NA
CDR3 length: 16
V gene: TRBV12-3/TRBV12-4
clone size: few
CDR3 DNA: TGTGCCAGCAGTTTCGGAGTGACCGTAATCACCGGGGAGCTGTTTTTT
CDR3 protein: CASSFGVTVITGELFF

J gene: TRBJ2-2
D gene: NA
CDR3 length: 13
V gene: TRBV20-1
clone size: NA
CDR3 DNA: TGCAGTGCCTACGGCAAGAACACCGGGGAGCTGTTTTTT
CDR3 protein: CSAYGKNTGELFF

J gene: TRBJ1-2
D gene: NA
CDR3 length: 13
V gene: TRBV5-5
clone size: NA
CDR3 DNA: TGTGCCAGCAGCTTGTCACGAAACTATGGCTACACCTTC
CDR3 protein: CASSLSRNYGYTF

J gene: TRBJ2-7
D gene: NA
CDR3 length: 14
V gene: TRBV28
clone size: NA
CDR3 DNA: TGTGCCAGCAGTTCCCACGGAGGATTGTACGAGCAGTACTTC
CDR3 protein: CASSSHGGLYEQYF

J gene: TRBJ2-5
D gene: TRBD2
CDR3 length: 19
V gene: TRBV28
clone size: NA
CDR3 DNA: TGTGCCAGCAGTTTAGTGTCTAGCGGGGGGGTAACGAATATAGAGACCCAGTACTTC
CDR3 protein: CASSLVSSGGVTNIETQYF

J gene: TRBJ2-5
D gene: NA
CDR3 length: 15
V gene: TRBV12-3/TRBV12-4
clone size: few
CDR3 DNA: TGTGCCAGCAGTTCCGGCCCGGGATACCAAGAGACCCAGTACTTC
CDR3 protein: CASSSGPGYQETQYF

J gene: TRBJ2-2
D gene: NA
CDR3 length: 15
V gene: TRBV2
clone size: NA
CDR3 DNA: TGTGCCAGCAGTGATAATGGTTTGAGGACCGGGGAGCTGTTTTTT
CDR3 protein: CASSDNGLRTGELFF

J gene: TRBJ1-5
D gene: TRBD1
CDR3 length: 17
V gene: TRBV15
clone size: NA
CDR3 DNA: TGTGCCACCAGCAGAGGCGGAGGGGGCAGACGGAATCAGCCCCAGCATTTT
CDR3 protein: CATSRGGGGRRNQPQHF

J gene: TRBJ2-1
D gene: NA
CDR3 length: 15
V gene: TRBV5-1
clone size: NA
CDR3 DNA: TGCGCCAGCAGCTTGGAGGGGTCAGGCGCGGGGGAGCAGTTCTTC
CDR3 protein: CASSLEGSGAGEQFF

J gene: TRBJ1-6
D gene: TRBD1
CDR3 length: 15
V gene: TRBV6-5
clone size: NA
CDR3 DNA: TGTGCCAGCAGTTACTCCAGGGGGGGATACTCACCCCTCCACTTT
CDR3 protein: CASSYSRGGYSPLHF

J gene: TRBJ2-1
D gene: NA
CDR3 length: 14
V gene: TRBV6-5
clone size: few
CDR3 DNA: TGTGCCAGCAGTTATTTTGGACCGGCTGGGAGACAGTTCTTC
CDR3 protein: CASSYFGPAGRQFF

J gene: TRBJ1-1
D gene: NA
CDR3 length: 15
V gene: TRBV13
clone size: once
CDR3 DNA: TGTGCCAGCAGCTCCGCACAGGGATTTCGGACTGAAGCTTTCTTT
CDR3 protein: CASSSAQGFRTEAFF

J gene: TRBJ1-2
D gene: TRBD1
CDR3 length: 16
V gene: TRBV5-1
clone size: NA
CDR3 DNA: TGCGCCAGCAAGAGGTTCGCAGGGGGCCTACCCTATGGCTACACCTTC
CDR3 protein: CASKRFAGGLPYGYTF

J gene: TRBJ2-1
D gene: TRBD1
CDR3 length: 14
V gene: TRBV5-1
clone size: few
CDR3 DNA: TGCGCCAGCCTCCGGGACAGCCTAAGCAATGAGCAGTTCTTC
CDR3 protein: CASLRDSLSNEQFF